This T cell receptor beta chain was identified during a study of blood T cell repertoires in COVID-19. The CDR3 is made up of 15 amino acids. CDR1 and CDR2 from the germline V gene are MDHEN and SYDVKM. The V and J ends lost 2 bases and 5 bases respectively, with 13 bases between them. Method: immunoSEQ multiplex PCR; TCRdb's copy keeps in-frame clones and lacks some. Of 350,000 to 400,000 clones in the sample, roughly 87% were seen once. The chain couples TRBV28 to TRBJ2-1; D not resolved. The sequence derives from a woman in her twenties or thirties who had recovered from COVID-19. The sequenced sample consisted of PBMCs or T cells enriched from blood (not recorded which). The CDR3 reads CASSLMALSHNEQFF. The CDR3 DNA is TGTGCCAGCAGTTTAATGGCCCTTTCTCACAATGAGCAGTTCTTC.